This entry is about one T cell receptor beta chain. This clonotype was observed once. The antigen this receptor binds is unknown. There are no base qualities to consult, and no much larger clone falls within one base. Evidence from one read is weak. These reads were obtained on an Illumina HiSeq 1500. TCRdb itself trimmed the public reads at Q25 with fastp, ran MiXCR and retained productive beta chains. Each entry merges the rows of one CDR3 protein and shows their most common DNA and genes. This sample gives approximately 470,000 distinct CDR3 sequences in total; roughly 43% of them show up just once. The top ten constitute about 39% of the sample. Interpreted using the paper, the treatment or condition label stands for: in vitro stimulation with specific CMV peptide epitopes to enrich CMV-specific T cells. The data belong to a study of T cell repertoires in cytomegalovirus infection (dated by TCRdb to between 2018 and 2021). Regarding the study in general: Alongside well-studied HLA-B-restricted epitopes, the peptide stimulations were aimed at recently identified HLA-C-restricted CMV epitopes, whose presentation resists viral immunomodulation. Donor HLA type was relevant to the analysis, because carriage of CMV infection together with the matching HLA type was indicated by public TCR beta signatures. General study outcomes and caveats: The ex vivo response was dominated by HLA-C-restricted CMV-specific TCR beta clonotypes, which also provided the single most frequent clonotype in two of eight donors. Carriers of CMV infection plus the relevant HLA type were discriminated by the cumulative frequency of public TCR beta family members in the study cohort and in an independent approximately 340-donor cohort.

The germline V gene (reference sequence) provides CDR1 DFQATT and CDR2 SNEGSKA. V and J lose 0 bases and 4 bases, and a span of 11 bases separates them. The CDR3 spans 14 residues, from the cysteine through the phenylalanine. The kept DNA is CDR3 alone, 42 bases in frame from the first base. This sequence originates from a human donor in good health (CMV status not recorded). Some clones in this sample may be carry-over from other donors' samples. The specimen comprised cultured PBMCs, sampled from culture after CMV antigen stimulation. The chain links TRBV20-1 with TRBJ2-3; the D gene is not confidently resolved. The nucleotides are TGCAGTGCTAGAGATTGGCAGAAACCAGATACGCAGTATTTT. Translated, this is CSARDWQKPDTQYF.